Listed below are T cell receptor beta chains from one sample, sequenced in a study of cytomegalovirus exposure and HLA in healthy donors. The data were produced by immunoSEQ multiplex PCR, yet TCRdb's version contains in-frame clones alone and is incomplete. Among 150,000 to 200,000 clones listed, approximately 85% were seen once. Sequences were obtained from PBMCs. These receptors all stem from a woman aged 50 to 60 in good health and CMV-seronegative. Both conserved end residues are part of each CDR3. A D gene is named only where the DNA matches it firmly. Size is stated for part of the rows, as once, few or many counts, or as a class when the clone is expanded.

>NA|TRBV30|TRBD1|TRBJ1-2
CAWTGTEYGYTF
TGTGCCTGGACCGGGACAGAATATGGCTACACCTTC
>NA|TRBV5-1|TRBD1|TRBJ2-2
CASSLSRQGGTGELFF
TGCGCCAGCAGCTTGTCACGACAGGGCGGCACCGGGGAGCTGTTTTTT
>NA|TRBV27|NA|TRBJ2-7
CASRPTGTYEQYF
TGTGCCAGCAGGCCAACAGGGACCTACGAGCAGTACTTC
>NA|TRBV5-1|TRBD1|TRBJ2-1
CASSPSGTGRGERYNEQFF
TGCGCCAGCAGCCCGTCCGGGACAGGGAGGGGTGAACGGTACAATGAGCAGTTCTTC
>NA|TRBV19|NA|TRBJ2-2
CASSILQGTNTGELFF
TGTGCCAGTAGTATCCTACAGGGAACGAACACCGGGGAGCTGTTTTTT
>NA|TRBV29-1|NA|TRBJ2-3
CSVGLLEQLTDTQYF
TGCAGCGTTGGACTGTTAGAACAACTCACAGATACGCAGTATTTT
>once|TRBV11-3|NA|TRBJ2-7
CASSPGTHYEQYF
TGTGCCAGCTCCCCCGGGACTCACTACGAGCAGTACTTC
>NA|TRBV6-5|NA|TRBJ1-5
CASSYSRNQPQHF
TGTGCCAGCAGTTACTCCCGTAATCAGCCCCAGCATTTT
>NA|TRBV20-1|NA|TRBJ2-1
CSAADYREQFF
TGCAGTGCTGCCGACTACCGGGAGCAGTTCTTC
>NA|TRBV10-3|NA|TRBJ2-7
CAISRGSGTYEQYF
TGTGCCATCAGTCGGGGTAGCGGCACCTACGAGCAGTACTTC
>few|TRBV28|TRBD1|TRBJ1-2
CASRGQVYGYTF
TGTGCCAGCAGGGGACAGGTGTATGGCTACACCTTC
>NA|TRBV18|TRBD1|TRBJ2-7
CASSRGQSNYEQYF
TGTGCCAGCTCTCGGGGACAGAGCAACTACGAGCAGTACTTC
>NA|TRBV28|TRBD2|TRBJ2-1
CASSLGLAGVANEQFF
TGTGCCAGCAGTTTGGGTCTTGCGGGAGTGGCCAATGAGCAGTTCTTC
>NA|TRBV18|TRBD1|TRBJ2-7
CASSPSRQGSEQYF
TGTGCCAGCTCACCTTCAAGACAGGGGTCCGAGCAGTACTTC
>once|TRBV9|TRBD2|TRBJ2-2
CASSLSGGDTGELFF
TGTGCCAGCAGCCTCTCGGGGGGAGACACCGGGGAGCTGTTTTTT
>NA|TRBV29-1|TRBD2|TRBJ2-7
CSVGGLADSSYEQYF
TGCAGCGTTGGCGGGCTAGCGGATAGCTCCTACGAGCAGTACTTC
>NA|TRBV30|NA|TRBJ2-1
CAWSPPYNEQFF
TGTGCCTGGAGTCCTCCTTACAATGAGCAGTTCTTC
>NA|TRBV19|NA|TRBJ1-5
CALSDGQSNQPQHF
TGTGCCCTATCCGATGGACAGTCCAATCAGCCCCAGCATTTT
>NA|TRBV6-4|NA|TRBJ2-1
CASSSGLVSYNEQFF
TGTGCCAGCAGCTCGGGACTGGTCTCCTACAATGAGCAGTTCTTC
>NA|TRBV6-6|NA|TRBJ2-7
CASSSTDGPYEQYF
TGTGCCAGCAGTTCAACAGATGGGCCCTACGAGCAGTACTTC
>NA|TRBV7-9|TRBD1|TRBJ2-5
CASSLTQGAQETQYF
TGTGCCAGCAGCTTAACGCAGGGGGCTCAAGAGACCCAGTACTTC
>NA|TRBV28|NA|TRBJ2-5
CASSLGHRTFQETQYF
TGTGCCAGCAGTTTAGGTCACCGGACATTCCAAGAGACCCAGTACTTC
>NA|TRBV19|NA|TRBJ2-7
CASSNYGEQYF
TGTGCCAGTAGTAATTACGGCGAGCAGTACTTC
>NA|TRBV5-1|TRBD2|TRBJ2-3
CASSLSVSGRATDTQYF
TGCGCCAGCAGCTTGTCGGTCAGCGGGAGGGCCACAGATACGCAGTATTTT
>NA|TRBV6-1|TRBD1|TRBJ1-5
CASSLQGANNQPQHF
TGTGCCAGCAGTCTACAGGGGGCGAACAATCAGCCCCAGCATTTT
>once|TRBV27|TRBD1|TRBJ1-5
CASSLFGQGAVGQPQHF
TGTGCCAGCAGTTTGTTTGGACAGGGGGCGGTAGGTCAGCCCCAGCATTTT
>NA|TRBV28|TRBD1|TRBJ1-5
CASSLQPGQGANQPQHF
TGTGCCAGCAGTTTACAGCCGGGACAGGGGGCCAATCAGCCCCAGCATTTT
>NA|TRBV6-5|NA|TRBJ1-2
CASSYSGGNANYGYTF
TGTGCCAGCAGTTACTCGGGCGGGAACGCTAACTATGGCTACACCTTC
>NA|TRBV23-1|NA|TRBJ2-3
CASRPPVQGKKKGTDTQYF
TGCGCCAGCAGGCCCCCTGTACAGGGCAAAAAGAAAGGCACAGATACGCAGTATTTT